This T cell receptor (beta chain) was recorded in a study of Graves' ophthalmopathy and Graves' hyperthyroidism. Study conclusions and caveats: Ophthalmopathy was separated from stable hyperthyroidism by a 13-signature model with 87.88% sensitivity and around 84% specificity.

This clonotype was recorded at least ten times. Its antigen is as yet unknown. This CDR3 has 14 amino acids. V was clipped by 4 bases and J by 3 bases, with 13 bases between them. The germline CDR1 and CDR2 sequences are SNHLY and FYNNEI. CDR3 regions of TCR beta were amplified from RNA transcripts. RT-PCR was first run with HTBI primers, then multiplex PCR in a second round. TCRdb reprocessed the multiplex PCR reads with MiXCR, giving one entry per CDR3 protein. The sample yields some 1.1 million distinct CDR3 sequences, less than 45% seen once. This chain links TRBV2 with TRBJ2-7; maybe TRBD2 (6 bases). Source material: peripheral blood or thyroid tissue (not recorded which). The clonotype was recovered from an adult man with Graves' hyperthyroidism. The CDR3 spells CASSAHSGGYEQYF. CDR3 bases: TGTGCCAGCAGTGCCCATAGCGGCGGCTACGAGCAGTACTTC.